These 20 T cell receptor beta chains were sequenced from one sample in a study of blood T cells in healthy people across ages. PCR was performed a second time for about 6 to 12 cycles using a sample-barcoded 5' primer and a J-beta primer mix. TCRdb ran MiXCR on the 5' RACE reads and lists one entry per CDR3 protein. Counted here are around 1,700,000 distinct CDR3 sequences, roughly 27% occurring once; the ten biggest clones make up about 7.7%. Sequenced input: blood. The receptor set was obtained from a woman aged 25 to 39 in good health.

This clonotype was counted many times. The rearrangement links TRBV29-1 to TRBJ1-2, with TRBD1 matching 11 bases. Germline lookup yields CDR1 SQVTM and CDR2 ANQGSEA. V gave up 4 bases and J gave up 4 bases; unmatched junction bases: 8. The CDR3 totals 15 residues. Here the CDR3 reads CSVGQTGTGGYGYTF. The DNA for the CDR3 is TGCAGCGTTGGCCAGACCGGGACAGGGGGCTATGGCTACACCTTC.

This clonotype was recorded a few times. This chain links TRBV7-2 with TRBJ2-7; perhaps TRBD2 as D (6 bases). This CDR3 is built from 12 residues. The V end was cut by 5 bases, the J end by 6 bases, with 11 bases between. CDR1 and CDR2 from the germline V gene are SGHTA and FQGNSA. CDR3 loop: CASSPTTSEQYF. In DNA form, the CDR3 reads TGTGCCAGCAGCCCCACGACTAGCGAGCAGTACTTC.

The V gene is TRBV27, the J gene TRBJ2-1; D ambiguous. Germline lookup yields CDR1 MNHEY and CDR2 SMNVEV (reference sequence). This CDR3 region has 13 residues. V dropped 8 bases and J dropped 7 bases, with 15 bases sitting between them. The CDR3 protein is CASGLNFGNEQFF. Here the CDR3 DNA reads TGTGCCAGCGGCCTGAATTTCGGGAATGAGCAGTTCTTC.

This clonotype was seen a handful of times. The J gene is TRBJ2-3, the V gene TRBV24-1; no reliable D call. CDR3 length: 14 residues. Looked up from germline, CDR1 is KGHDR and CDR2 is SFDVKD. V was trimmed by 3 bases and J by 4 bases, leaving 10 bases between them. The CDR3 spells CATSDTASSDTQYF. DNA of the CDR3: TGTGCCACCAGTGATACCGCAAGCTCAGATACGCAGTATTTT.

V gene TRBV7-2 combines with J gene TRBJ2-7; D is possibly TRBD1 (6 bases). V was trimmed by 5 bases and J by 0 bases, leaving 20 bases between them. The CDR3 has 17 amino acids. Germline assignment: CDR1 SGHTA and CDR2 FQGNSA. DNA for the CDR3: TGTGCCAGCAGCCTTAACTACAGGGTGGGCTCCTCCTACGAGCAGTACTTC. Protein sequence: CASSLNYRVGSSYEQYF.

This clonotype was detected only a few times. The chain has TRBV3-1 and TRBJ1-1, with a weak D call TRBD1 (5 bases). Trimming cost V 2 bases and J 0 bases, with 16 bases left between them. CDR1 LGHDT and CDR2 YNNKEL come from the germline V gene (reference sequence). This CDR3 spans 17 amino acids. CDR3 region: CASSQKIAGLMNTEAFF. The CDR3 nucleotides read TGTGCCAGCAGCCAAAAGATCGCAGGGTTGATGAACACTGAAGCTTTCTTT.

This clonotype was seen many times. This chain links TRBV28 with TRBJ2-7; TRBD1 matches 7 bases. V gave up 7 bases and J gave up 2 bases; unmatched junction bases: 11. Germline CDR1 is MDHEN and CDR2 is SYDVKM. This CDR3 contains 15 residues. CDR3 residues: CASTSTGLVPYEQYF. CDR3 DNA: TGTGCCAGCACTTCGACAGGGTTGGTCCCCTACGAGCAGTACTTC.

This clonotype was detected ten times or more. The J gene is TRBJ2-5, the V gene TRBV7-2; 9 bases are a match to TRBD1. Trimming removed 4 bases from V and 2 bases from J; junction bases left unmatched: 8. Germline CDR1 is SGHTA and CDR2 is FQGNSA. This CDR3 has 16 residues. Here the CDR3 reads CASSSGQGRGQETQYF. The CDR3 DNA reads as TGTGCCAGCAGCTCGGGACAGGGAAGAGGGCAAGAGACCCAGTACTTC.

This clonotype was detected only once. The gene calls are TRBV7-2 and TRBJ1-2; D is perhaps TRBD1 (5 bases). The CDR3 runs to 14 residues. The V end was cut by 6 bases, the J end by 4 bases, with 15 bases between. In germline, CDR1 is SGHTA, CDR2 FQGNSA. CDR3 coding DNA: TGTGCCAGCAGGTTAAGGGGACGGGGCTATGGCTACACCTTC. It codes for CASRLRGRGYGYTF.

This clonotype was detected only a few times. The rearrangement links TRBV10-3 to TRBJ2-5; TRBD2 aligns across 9 bases. Germline V gene sequence: CDR1 ENHRY, CDR2 SYGVKD. The trim removed 4 bases at V and 11 bases at J, leaving 11 bases unmatched. The CDR3 length is 14 residues. Here the CDR3 DNA reads TGTGCCATCAGTGGGGTAGCGGGGGCTAATGAGCAGTACTTC. Amino acid sequence: CAISGVAGANEQYF.

The chain carries TRBV29-1 and TRBJ2-3; D possibly matches TRBD1 or TRBD2 (5 bases each). The CDR3 contains 14 residues. The germline V gene has CDR1 SQVTM and CDR2 ANQGSEA. V was clipped by 7 bases and J by 1 base, with 15 bases between them. The CDR3 DNA reads TGCAGCGCAGGAACAGGACTCGGCACAGATACGCAGTATTTT. Amino acid sequence: CSAGTGLGTDTQYF.

The chain links TRBV20-1 to TRBJ2-1; D is undetermined. Germline-derived CDR1 and CDR2 are DFQATT and SNEGSKA (reference sequence). V was clipped by 0 bases and J by 2 bases, with 5 bases between them. CDR3 length: 13 amino acids. The CDR3 DNA reads TGCAGTGCTAGAGATGAGCCCTACAATGAGCAGTTCTTC. The encoded protein is CSARDEPYNEQFF.

This clonotype was counted once. A much larger clone lies a single base off, so this may be a read error. The chain joins TRBV6-6 to TRBJ2-5; D may be TRBD2 (6 bases). CDR1 and CDR2 (germline): MNHNY, SVGAGI (reference sequence). This CDR3 spans 13 amino acids. The CDR3 region is CASSYSREEAQYF. CDR3 DNA: TGTGCCAGCAGTTACTCGCGGGAAGAGGCCCAGTACTTC.

This chain links TRBV6-2 or TRBV6-3 with TRBJ2-5; D remains ambiguous. This CDR3 has 14 amino acids. The V gene's germline CDR1 is MNHEY and CDR2 SVGEGT. V lost 0 bases and J 7 bases, leaving 12 bases between the germline ends. Here the CDR3 reads CASSYSKPPSTQYF. Written as DNA, the CDR3 is TGTGCCAGCAGTTACTCGAAGCCCCCGTCGACCCAGTACTTC.

With regard to this clonotype: A much bigger clone sits one base away, suggesting this may be a read error. CDR3 DNA: TGTGCCAGCAGCCCCGTGGGACGAGGACCAAGGGACAATGAGCAGTTCTTC. Protein product: CASSPVGRGPRDNEQFF. This chain links TRBV28 with TRBJ2-1, with D perhaps TRBD1 or TRBD2 (5 bases each). Trimming cost V 6 bases and J 5 bases, with 23 bases left between them. This CDR3 is 17 amino acids long. Looked up from germline, CDR1 is MDHEN and CDR2 is SYDVKM. Combining the CDR3 with reference TRBV28 and TRBJ2-1 gives the whole variable domain DVKVTQSSRYLVKRTGEKVFLECVQDMDHENMFWYRQDPGLGLRLIYFSYDVKMKEKGDIPEGYSVSREKKERFSLILESASTNQTSMYLCASSPVGRGPRDNEQFFGPGTRLTVL.

This clonotype has ten or more counts. The CDR3 is CASSLAGLAGVREQFF. The CDR3 DNA is TGTGCCAGCAGCTTAGCCGGACTAGCGGGAGTAAGGGAGCAGTTCTTC. The rearrangement uses TRBV11-2 and TRBJ2-1, with 13 nucleotides matching TRBD2. CDR3 length: 16 amino acids. Germline lookup yields CDR1 SGHAT and CDR2 FQNNGV. V trimming: 1 base; J trimming: 10 bases; junction bases outside the gene matches: 7.

The chain links TRBV12-3 or TRBV12-4 to TRBJ1-1; perhaps TRBD1 as D (5 bases). CDR3 length: 13 amino acids. V shed 7 bases and J shed 1 base, with 10 bases lying between them. CDR3 coding DNA: TGTGCCAGCACCTCAGACAGGAACACTGAAGCTTTCTTT. Its protein is CASTSDRNTEAFF.

The CDR3 DNA is TGTGCCAGCAGCTTTCTTGGGTCACCCCTCCACTTT. This translates into CASSFLGSPLHF. The V gene is TRBV5-6, the J gene TRBJ1-6; D not resolved. The germline V gene has CDR1 SGHDT and CDR2 YYEEEE. V was cut by 2 bases and J by 10 bases, with 7 bases left in between. The CDR3 covers 12 residues.

This clonotype was found a few times. The chain's CDR3 is CACRPSGANVLTF. CDR3 sequence (DNA): TGTGCCTGTAGGCCATCTGGGGCCAACGTCCTGACTTTC. This chain links TRBV6-2 or TRBV6-3 with TRBJ2-6; the D is unclear. Trimming took off 11 bases at V and 1 base at J, with 9 bases between the two ends. Per germline, CDR1 MNHEY and CDR2 SVGEGT. The CDR3 has 13 residues.

The chain has TRBV20-1 and TRBJ2-1; D possibly corresponds to TRBD2 (6 bases). The V and J ends lost 5 bases and 4 bases respectively, with 18 bases between them. Per germline, CDR1 DFQATT and CDR2 SNEGSKA (reference sequence). The CDR3 contains 15 residues. The chain's CDR3 is CSAGVRDLTYNEQFF. The CDR3 bases are TGCAGTGCTGGGGTCCGGGACTTAACGTACAATGAGCAGTTCTTC.